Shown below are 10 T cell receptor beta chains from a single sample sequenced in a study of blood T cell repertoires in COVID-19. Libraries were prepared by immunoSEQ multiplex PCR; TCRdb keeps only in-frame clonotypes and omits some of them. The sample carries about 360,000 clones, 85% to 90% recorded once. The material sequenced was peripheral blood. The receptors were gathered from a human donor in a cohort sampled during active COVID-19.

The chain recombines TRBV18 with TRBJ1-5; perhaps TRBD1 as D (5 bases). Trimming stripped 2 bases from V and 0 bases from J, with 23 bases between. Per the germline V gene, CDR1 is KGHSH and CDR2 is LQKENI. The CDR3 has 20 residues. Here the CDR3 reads CASSPRSSSATAYSNQPQHF. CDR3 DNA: TGTGCCAGCTCACCAAGGTCCAGTTCCGCGACAGCCTATAGCAATCAGCCCCAGCATTTT. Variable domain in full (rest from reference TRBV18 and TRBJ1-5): NAGVMQNPRHLVRRRGQEARLRCSPMKGHSHVYWYRQLPEEGLKFMVYLQKENIIDESGMPKERFSAEFPKEGPSILRIQQVVRGDSAAYFCASSPRSSSATAYSNQPQHFGDGTRLSIL.

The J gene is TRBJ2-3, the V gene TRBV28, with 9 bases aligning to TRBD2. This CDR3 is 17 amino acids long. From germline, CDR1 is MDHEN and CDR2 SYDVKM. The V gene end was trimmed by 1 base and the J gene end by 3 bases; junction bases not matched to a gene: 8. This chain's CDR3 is CASSLLAGGKRTDTQYF. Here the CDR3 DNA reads TGTGCCAGCAGTTTATTGGCGGGAGGGAAGAGGACAGATACGCAGTATTTT.

CDR3 sequence (DNA): TGTGCCACCAGTGATCCTAGGCAGGGGGATCTTTCCTATAATTCACCCCTCCACTTT. This encodes CATSDPRQGDLSYNSPLHF. The chain has TRBV24-1 and TRBJ1-6; 7 bases agree with TRBD1. The V gene end was trimmed by 3 bases and the J gene end by 1 base; junction bases not matched to a gene: 11. CDR1 KGHDR and CDR2 SFDVKD come from the germline V gene. There are 19 residues in the CDR3.

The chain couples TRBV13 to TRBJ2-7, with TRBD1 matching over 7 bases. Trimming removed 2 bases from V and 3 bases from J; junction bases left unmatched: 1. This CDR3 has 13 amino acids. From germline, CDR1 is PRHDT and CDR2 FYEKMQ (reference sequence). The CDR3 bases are TGTGCCAGCAGCTTACGACAGGGCTACGAGCAGTACTTC. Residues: CASSLRQGYEQYF.

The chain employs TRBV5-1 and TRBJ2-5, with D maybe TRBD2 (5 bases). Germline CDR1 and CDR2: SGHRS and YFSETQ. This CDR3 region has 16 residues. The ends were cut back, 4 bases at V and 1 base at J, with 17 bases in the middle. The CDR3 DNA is TGCGCCAGCAGCCCTCCCTTGAGAGGAGGCCAAGAGACCCAGTACTTC. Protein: CASSPPLRGGQETQYF.

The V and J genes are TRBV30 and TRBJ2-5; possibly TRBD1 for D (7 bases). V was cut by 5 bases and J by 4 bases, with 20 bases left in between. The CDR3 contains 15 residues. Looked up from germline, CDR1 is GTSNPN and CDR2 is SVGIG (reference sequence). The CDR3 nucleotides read TGTGCCTGGTCAGGAGGGGGCCTGCTGGGAGAGACCCAGTACTTC. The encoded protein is CAWSGGGLLGETQYF.

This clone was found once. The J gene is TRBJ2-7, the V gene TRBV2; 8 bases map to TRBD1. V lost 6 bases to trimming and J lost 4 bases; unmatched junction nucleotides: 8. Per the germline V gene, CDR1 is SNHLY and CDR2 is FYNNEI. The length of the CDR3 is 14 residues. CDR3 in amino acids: CASSIDRGLYEQYF. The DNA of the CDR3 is TGTGCCAGCAGCATCGACAGGGGACTTTACGAGCAGTACTTC.

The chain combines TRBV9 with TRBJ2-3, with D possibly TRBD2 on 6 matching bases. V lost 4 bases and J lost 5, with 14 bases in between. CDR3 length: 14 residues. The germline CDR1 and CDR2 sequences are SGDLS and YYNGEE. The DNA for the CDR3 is TGTGCCAGCAGCCCGAGGGACTTACAAGATACGCAGTATTTT. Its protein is CASSPRDLQDTQYF.

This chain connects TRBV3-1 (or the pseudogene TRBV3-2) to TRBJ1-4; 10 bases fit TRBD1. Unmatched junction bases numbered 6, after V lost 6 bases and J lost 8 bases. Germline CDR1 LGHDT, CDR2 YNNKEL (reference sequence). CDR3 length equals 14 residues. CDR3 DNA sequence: TGTGCCAGCAGGGCGACAGGGGGCATAGAAAAACTGTTTTTT. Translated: CASRATGGIEKLFF.

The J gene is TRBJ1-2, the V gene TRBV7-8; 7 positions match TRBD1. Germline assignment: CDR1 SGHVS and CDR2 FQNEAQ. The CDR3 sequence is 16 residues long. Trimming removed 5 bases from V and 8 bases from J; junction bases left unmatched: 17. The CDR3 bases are TGTGCCAGCAGCCTAGGGATGGTCGGACAGGTCGGAGGCTACACCTTC. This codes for CASSLGMVGQVGGYTF.